A single TCR beta chain is shown here with its context. What it recognizes is unknown. Via MiXCR, TCRdb re-called the RT-PCR reads, giving one row per CDR3 protein. The table includes about 650,000 distinct CDR3 sequences, less than 20% detected once. This sample was taken from a study of response to subunit inactivated influenza vaccine. Study-wide findings and caveats: Seasonal influenza vaccination, on each occasion, was suggested by the authors to recruit few new T cells.

After removal of 8 bases from V and 6 bases from J, the junction contained 7 bases not matched to a gene. CDR1 is MGHDK and CDR2 is SYGVNS in the germline V gene. This CDR3 region has 14 residues. This TCR was recovered from a man aged 50 to 59 who received an inactivated influenza vaccine. The J gene is TRBJ2-2, the V gene TRBV25-1; 9 nucleotides agree with TRBD1. Sequenced here: PBMCs from blood, sampled 11 to 12 days after vaccination. CDR3 amino acids: CASGRQGGAGELFF. The CDR3 DNA sequence: TGTGCCAGCGGACGACAGGGGGGGGCCGGGGAGCTGTTTTTT.